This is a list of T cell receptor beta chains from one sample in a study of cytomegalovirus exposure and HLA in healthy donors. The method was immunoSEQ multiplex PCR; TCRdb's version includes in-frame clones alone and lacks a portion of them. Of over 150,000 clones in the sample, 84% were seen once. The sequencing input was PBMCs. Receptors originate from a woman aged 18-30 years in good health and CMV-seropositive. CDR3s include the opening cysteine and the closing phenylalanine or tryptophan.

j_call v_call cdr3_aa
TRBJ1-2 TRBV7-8 CASSPTRRGSNYGYTF
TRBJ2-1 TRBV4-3 CASSQGGGEQFF
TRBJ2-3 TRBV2 CASRGISGAKGSTDTQYF
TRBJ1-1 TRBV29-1 CSVGSEYEAFF
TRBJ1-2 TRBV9 CASSVEGWRGRSDYGYTF
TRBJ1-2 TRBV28 CASSSLLGQGGGYTF
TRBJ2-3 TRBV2 CASSEGRGRTDTQYF
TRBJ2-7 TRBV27 CASSYSSGGVYEQYF
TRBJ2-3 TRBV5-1 CASSLDLWTDTQYF
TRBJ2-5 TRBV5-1 CASSPPRETQYF
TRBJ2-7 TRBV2 CASSRERYYEQYF
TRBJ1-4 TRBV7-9 CASSVLTGLNEKLFF
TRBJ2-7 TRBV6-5 CADRKQGTYEQYF
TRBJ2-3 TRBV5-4 CASSSAGGSTDTQYF
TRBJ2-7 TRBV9 CASSVGSGGYEQYF
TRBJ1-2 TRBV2 CASSEMQVYGYTF
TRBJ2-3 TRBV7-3 CASSLGRGPTDTQYF
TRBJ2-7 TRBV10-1 CASSDYRGQSYEQYF
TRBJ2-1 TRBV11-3 CASSLETGQGDNEQFF
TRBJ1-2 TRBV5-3 CARSRGETNYGYTF
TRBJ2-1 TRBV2 CASSEGTGGQFF
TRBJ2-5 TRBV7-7 CASSLAPGSGTETQYF
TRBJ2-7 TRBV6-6 CASSPWTGSHEQYF
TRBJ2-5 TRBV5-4 CASSGASGARETQYF
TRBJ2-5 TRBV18 CASSPQTGQETQYF
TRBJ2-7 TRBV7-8 CASSLGLAGAPYEQYF
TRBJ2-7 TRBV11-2 CASSLVEYEQYF
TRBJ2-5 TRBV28 CASSPGRGAKETQYF
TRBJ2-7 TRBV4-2 CASSQELAAYEQYF
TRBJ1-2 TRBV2 CASSVTGANYGYTF
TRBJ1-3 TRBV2 CASSEQGFGSGNTIYF
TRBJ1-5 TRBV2 CAGAAGLNQPQHF
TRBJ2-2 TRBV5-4 CASTPGTSPNTGELFF
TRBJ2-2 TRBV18 CASGTRTRTGELFF
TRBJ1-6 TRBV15 CATSRDSFNSPLHF
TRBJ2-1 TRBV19 CASSQLAGGPNEQFF
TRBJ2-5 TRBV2 CASSERLTTQETQYF